The sequence of this T cell receptor beta chain was determined in a study of T cell changes during pregnancy in multiple sclerosis. Germline CDR1 SEHNR, CDR2 FQNEAQ (reference sequence). Trimming removed 0 bases from V and 8 bases from J, with 8 bases in between. This CDR3 comprises 13 residues. Data came from immunoSEQ multiplex PCR; TCRdb stores just in-frame clones and leaves some out. Among fewer than 45,000 clones, 92% were seen once, and the ten largest hold 0.67%. J is TRBJ2-1 and V is TRBV7-9; D unclear. The clonotype was recovered from a female donor with multiple sclerosis, enrolled in a pregnancy study. The source material was CD4+ T cells from peripheral blood mononuclear cells, sampled in the first trimester of pregnancy. The CDR3 DNA reads as TGTGCCAGCAGCTTAGCCGAGGAGCATGAGCAGTTCTTC. Translated, it gives CASSLAEEHEQFF.